This is a list of T cell receptor beta chains from one sample in a study of a mutant IDH1 vaccine in newly diagnosed glioma. Their specific antigens are unknown. The assay was immunoSEQ multiplex PCR, and TCRdb's table has in-frame clones only and misses some. Of 25,000 to 35,000 clones listed, 80% to 85% were seen once; the top ten hold about 30%. The source was PBMCs, collected from a glioma patient whose treatment included an IDH1 peptide vaccine. The receptors were sampled from a man aged 25 to 40 with glioma. Both conserved end residues are part of each CDR3. The D gene is left open where the match is weak. Clone size is stated in some rows and not others, as once, few, many or a class when expanded.

TRBV7-9,.,.,TRBJ1-1,TGTGCCAGCAGCCTCGACGGAGGTCGGAGGGACACTGAAGCTTTCTTT,CASSLDGGRRDTEAFF
TRBV7-8,.,TRBD2,TRBJ2-1,TGTGCCAGCAGCTTGAAGGCGGGAGGGTATAGCTCCTACAATGAGCAGTTCTTC,CASSLKAGGYSSYNEQFF
TRBV10-3,.,.,TRBJ2-1,TGTGCCATCAGTGAGGTTATGGGTTCCAATGAGCAGTTCTTC,CAISEVMGSNEQFF
TRBV19,few,TRBD1,TRBJ1-2,TGTGCCAGTAGTAGACAGGGTGGCTACACCTTC,CASSRQGGYTF
TRBV5-1,.,TRBD1,TRBJ2-3,TGCGCCAGCAGCCGGGACAGGGGATCAGATACGCAGTATTTT,CASSRDRGSDTQYF
TRBV14,.,TRBD1,TRBJ1-3,TGTGCCAGCAGCCCCCCGGGACAGGGCACATTCTCTGGAAACACCATATATTTT,CASSPPGQGTFSGNTIYF
TRBV28,.,TRBD1,TRBJ1-2,TGTGCCAGCAGCCTTGGGGGGACAGGGAAGCGTGGCTACACCTTC,CASSLGGTGKRGYTF
TRBV5-1,.,.,TRBJ1-2,TGCGCCAGCAGCTTGGATCCGGGTGACTATGGCTACACCTTC,CASSLDPGDYGYTF
TRBV11-2,.,.,TRBJ1-6,TGTGCCAGCAGCTTAGCTATCGTTAGCTCACCCCTCCACTTT,CASSLAIVSSPLHF
TRBV4-3,.,.,TRBJ1-2,TGCGCCAGCAGCCCCGGGGTCGGAACGGACTATGGCTACACCTTC,CASSPGVGTDYGYTF
TRBV5-6,.,.,TRBJ1-1,TGTGCCAGCAGCCCTTTGGTGTCTCCGAACACTGAAGCTTTCTTT,CASSPLVSPNTEAFF
TRBV4-1,few,TRBD1,TRBJ1-1,TGCGCCAGCAGCCAACCTCCCTGGACAGGGACGAACACTGAAGCTTTCTTT,CASSQPPWTGTNTEAFF
TRBV5-1,.,.,TRBJ1-1,TGCGCCAGCAGCGTTGGGGGACCGGCCGACACTGAAGCTTTCTTT,CASSVGGPADTEAFF
TRBV5-1,.,TRBD1,TRBJ1-2,TGCGCCAGCAGCCCGGGGCCCCCAGGGGGCAATGGCTACACCTTC,CASSPGPPGGNGYTF
TRBV6-5,.,TRBD1,TRBJ2-7,TGTGCCAGCAGTTACTCGATTCCGGACAGGGGCTACGAGCAGTACTTC,CASSYSIPDRGYEQYF
TRBV7-6,.,.,TRBJ2-1,TGTGCCAGCAGCTTTGACTCCCCGGAGGGTTATGAGCAGTTCTTC,CASSFDSPEGYEQFF
TRBV5-4,.,.,TRBJ2-2,TGTGCCAGCAGCTTGTCCAGCGGGCCCGGGGAGCTGTTTTTT,CASSLSSGPGELFF
TRBV7-2,.,.,TRBJ1-5,TGTGCCAGCAGCTTATCGGGACCCCAGCATTTT,CASSLSGPQHF
TRBV6-1,.,.,TRBJ1-3,TGTGCCAGCAGTGAATGGGTGGACTCTGGAAACACCATATATTTT,CASSEWVDSGNTIYF
TRBV7-2,once,.,TRBJ2-5,TGTGCCAGCAGCACGTGGACCGGGTATCAAGAGACCCAGTACTTC,CASSTWTGYQETQYF
TRBV5-1,.,.,TRBJ2-1,TGCGCCAGCAGCTTGGTGGGCAGGGGTGACGAGCAGTTCTTC,CASSLVGRGDEQFF
TRBV20-1,.,.,TRBJ1-5,TGCAGTGCTCGCCAAGGTGCCCCCCAGCATTTT,CSARQGAPQHF
TRBV30,.,TRBD1,TRBJ1-1,TGTGCCGGAAGGGACAGGATGAACACTGAAGCTTTCTTT,CAGRDRMNTEAFF
TRBV6-6,.,TRBD2,TRBJ2-1,TGTGCCAGCAGTTACACCTCGGGAGGACCATACAATGAGCAGTTCTTC,CASSYTSGGPYNEQFF
TRBV10-3,.,.,TRBJ2-7,TGTGCCACCTCGAAAGACGGCCCAGGGGCTTCGCAGTACTTC,CATSKDGPGASQYF
TRBV5-1,.,.,TRBJ1-6,TGCGCCAGCAGCTTGGCCACGCAGACCGCCCCCCTCCACTTT,CASSLATQTAPLHF
TRBV23-1,.,.,TRBJ2-7,TGCGCCAGCAGTCAACCCCAGCGGCCATGTCTCCACGAGCAGTACTTC,CASSQPQRPCLHEQYF
TRBV13,.,.,TRBJ1-1,TGTGCCAGCAGCTTAAAAGGGGGCACTGAAGCTTTCTTT,CASSLKGGTEAFF
TRBV15,.,.,TRBJ1-4,TGTGCCACCAGCAGAGATACGGGGAGGACTAATGAAAAACTGTTTTTT,CATSRDTGRTNEKLFF
TRBV10-3,.,.,TRBJ2-5,TGTGCCATCAGTGAGGATTTACAGGTTCAAGAGACCCAGTACTTC,CAISEDLQVQETQYF
TRBV7-9,.,.,TRBJ2-4,TGTGCCAGCAGCCCCGGGAGAGGCAAAAACATTCAGTACTTC,CASSPGRGKNIQYF
TRBV27,once,TRBD2,TRBJ2-5,TGTGCCAGCAGTTTATCTGGGGGGGATAAGACCCAGTACTTC,CASSLSGGDKTQYF
TRBV7-9,.,TRBD2,TRBJ2-1,TGTGCCAGCAGCTATGGGGGGGGGAACCATGAGCAGTTCTTC,CASSYGGGNHEQFF
TRBV5-1,.,.,TRBJ1-1,TGCGCCAGCAGCTTCGGCTTTAACACTGAAGCTTTCTTT,CASSFGFNTEAFF
TRBV7-2,.,.,TRBJ2-2,TGTGCCAGCAGCTTACTTGGAAACACCGGGGAGCTGTTTTTT,CASSLLGNTGELFF
TRBV9,.,TRBD1,TRBJ1-1,TGTGCCAGCAGCCCCAGCCCTGGGACAGGGGACACTGAAGCTTTCTTT,CASSPSPGTGDTEAFF
TRBV18,.,TRBD2,TRBJ2-5,TGTGCCAGCTCACCGAGGCCTAGCGGGAGTAAGGAGACCCAGTACTTC,CASSPRPSGSKETQYF
TRBV7-9,.,.,TRBJ1-1,TGTGCCAGCAGCCCAAGGTTAGGGGTACACACTGAAGCTTTCTTT,CASSPRLGVHTEAFF
TRBV5-1,once,.,TRBJ2-3,TGCGCCAGCAGCCCCCCACAGGAGGGCACAGATACGCAGTATTTT,CASSPPQEGTDTQYF
TRBV19,.,TRBD1,TRBJ2-7,TGTGCCAGTAGTCCCCGGACAGGGGAATCCTACGAGCAGTACTTC,CASSPRTGESYEQYF
TRBV28,hyperexpanded,.,TRBJ1-2,TGTGCCATTGACAGCTCTGGGGGCTACACCTTC,CAIDSSGGYTF